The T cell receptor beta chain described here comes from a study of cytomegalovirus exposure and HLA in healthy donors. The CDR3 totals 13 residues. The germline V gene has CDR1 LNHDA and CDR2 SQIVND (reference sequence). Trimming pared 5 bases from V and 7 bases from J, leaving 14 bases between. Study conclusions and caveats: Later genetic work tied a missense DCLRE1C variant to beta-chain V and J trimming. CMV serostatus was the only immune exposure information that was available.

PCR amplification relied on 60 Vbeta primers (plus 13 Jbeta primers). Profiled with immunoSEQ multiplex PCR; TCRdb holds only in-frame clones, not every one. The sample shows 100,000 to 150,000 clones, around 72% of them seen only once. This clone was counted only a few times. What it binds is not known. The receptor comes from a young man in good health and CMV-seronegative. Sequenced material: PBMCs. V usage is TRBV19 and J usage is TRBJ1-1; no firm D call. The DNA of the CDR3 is TGTGCCAGTAGTCCCCGATATGGAGATGAAGCTTTCTTT. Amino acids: CASSPRYGDEAFF.